Listed below are T cell receptor beta chains from one sample, sequenced in a study of T cell repertoires in cytomegalovirus infection. TCRdb recomputed calls from the reads with MiXCR, one row per CDR3 protein. Seen here are approximately 250,000 distinct CDR3 sequences, approximately 7% observed once, and the top ten hold less than 7.5%. The sample consisted of PBMCs. The receptor source for this set is a human donor in good health (CMV status not recorded). Some clones in this sample may be carry-over from other donors' samples. CDR3s include the opening cysteine and the closing phenylalanine or tryptophan. Fields, in order: CDR3 protein, J gene, V gene.

CDR3: CASTPRGRNTEAFF
J: TRBJ1-1
V: TRBV5-1

CDR3: CASSYRQAGANVLTF
J: TRBJ2-6
V: TRBV6-2/TRBV6-3

CDR3: CSVERGRTLPGYTF
J: TRBJ1-2
V: TRBV29-1

CDR3: CASSPELAGGLHYEQYF
J: TRBJ2-7
V: TRBV7-2

CDR3: CASSLGQDEKLFF
J: TRBJ1-4
V: TRBV7-2

CDR3: CATSRDHKGIPYF
J: TRBJ2-7
V: TRBV15

CDR3: CASSTSSGSLYEQYF
J: TRBJ2-7
V: TRBV7-8

CDR3: CSVEGGGETQYF
J: TRBJ2-5
V: TRBV29-1

CDR3: CASSLDARGLSEGYTF
J: TRBJ1-2
V: TRBV12-3/TRBV12-4

CDR3: CASSWDNEQFF
J: TRBJ2-1
V: TRBV27

CDR3: CASSQEASYEQYF
J: TRBJ2-7
V: TRBV4-1

CDR3: CASSLGTPDTEAFF
J: TRBJ1-1
V: TRBV12-3/TRBV12-4

CDR3: CASSSGLATTYEQYF
J: TRBJ2-7
V: TRBV7-2

CDR3: CAWKKDLSNTIYF
J: TRBJ1-3
V: TRBV30

CDR3: CSAPGQGKNQPQHF
J: TRBJ1-5
V: TRBV20-1

CDR3: CASGTPRGVTDTQYF
J: TRBJ2-3
V: TRBV6-2/TRBV6-3

CDR3: CASSYPNGGAVGEQFF
J: TRBJ2-1
V: TRBV27

CDR3: CASSFRSGDEKLFF
J: TRBJ1-4
V: TRBV28

CDR3: CASSQRGVSYEQYF
J: TRBJ2-7
V: TRBV3-1

CDR3: CASSRTGTGTNTGELFF
J: TRBJ2-2
V: TRBV7-2

CDR3: CASSLWFGEGFF
J: TRBJ1-1
V: TRBV7-9

CDR3: CSAMGHSSYEQYF
J: TRBJ2-7
V: TRBV20-1

CDR3: CASNLAGGPGNEQFF
J: TRBJ2-1
V: TRBV2

CDR3: CSARGTVYYEQYF
J: TRBJ2-7
V: TRBV20-1

CDR3: CASSLPGATEAFF
J: TRBJ1-1
V: TRBV7-2

CDR3: CSVWEGRAVQYF
J: TRBJ2-4
V: TRBV29-1

CDR3: CASSQGQGFRQFF
J: TRBJ2-1
V: TRBV4-1

CDR3: CASRLFDTANTEAFF
J: TRBJ1-1
V: TRBV5-6

CDR3: CASSLGSSQRDGYTF
J: TRBJ1-2
V: TRBV7-9

CDR3: CASSRGGGDEQYF
J: TRBJ2-7
V: TRBV19

CDR3: CASSLGLSDERYF
J: TRBJ2-7
V: TRBV7-9

CDR3: CSVGTSDYNEQFF
J: TRBJ2-1
V: TRBV29-1

CDR3: CASSRGGGHQETQYF
J: TRBJ2-5
V: TRBV19

CDR3: CASSETGNNQPQHF
J: TRBJ1-5
V: TRBV2

CDR3: CSVRTGGGELFF
J: TRBJ2-2
V: TRBV29-1

CDR3: CASKGSSGGQYGYTF
J: TRBJ1-2
V: TRBV2

CDR3: CASRHGQRLSGYTF
J: TRBJ1-2
V: TRBV28

CDR3: CASGRGTARDGYTF
J: TRBJ1-2
V: TRBV7-2

CDR3: CASSPGQTSGDEKLFF
J: TRBJ1-4
V: TRBV5-1

CDR3: CASSRDRESAGGGYTF
J: TRBJ1-2
V: TRBV5-8

CDR3: CASGLRDRVSYEQYF
J: TRBJ2-7
V: TRBV12-5

CDR3: CSVEVLTEKYTQYF
J: TRBJ2-3
V: TRBV29-1

CDR3: CASSPGPAGADTQYF
J: TRBJ2-3
V: TRBV5-1

CDR3: CASSPRGINSGNTIYF
J: TRBJ1-3
V: TRBV12-3/TRBV12-4

CDR3: CAISGTGGSDSPLHF
J: TRBJ1-6
V: TRBV10-3

CDR3: CASTSPGSGNTIYF
J: TRBJ1-3
V: TRBV28

CDR3: CASSLTGQRDQPQHF
J: TRBJ1-5
V: TRBV7-9

CDR3: CASSLPARSEQYF
J: TRBJ2-7
V: TRBV7-2

CDR3: CASSLRTGGRSYEQYF
J: TRBJ2-7
V: TRBV7-9

CDR3: CASSFLGPNQPQHF
J: TRBJ1-5
V: TRBV7-2

CDR3: CASRDHYNEQFF
J: TRBJ2-1
V: TRBV7-8

CDR3: CATRLGRVTDTQYF
J: TRBJ2-3
V: TRBV12-3/TRBV12-4

CDR3: CASTKTVNSGELFF
J: TRBJ2-2
V: TRBV2

CDR3: CASTPYYDQPQHF
J: TRBJ1-5
V: TRBV28

CDR3: CAIRLRDRADHEQYF
J: TRBJ2-7
V: TRBV10-3